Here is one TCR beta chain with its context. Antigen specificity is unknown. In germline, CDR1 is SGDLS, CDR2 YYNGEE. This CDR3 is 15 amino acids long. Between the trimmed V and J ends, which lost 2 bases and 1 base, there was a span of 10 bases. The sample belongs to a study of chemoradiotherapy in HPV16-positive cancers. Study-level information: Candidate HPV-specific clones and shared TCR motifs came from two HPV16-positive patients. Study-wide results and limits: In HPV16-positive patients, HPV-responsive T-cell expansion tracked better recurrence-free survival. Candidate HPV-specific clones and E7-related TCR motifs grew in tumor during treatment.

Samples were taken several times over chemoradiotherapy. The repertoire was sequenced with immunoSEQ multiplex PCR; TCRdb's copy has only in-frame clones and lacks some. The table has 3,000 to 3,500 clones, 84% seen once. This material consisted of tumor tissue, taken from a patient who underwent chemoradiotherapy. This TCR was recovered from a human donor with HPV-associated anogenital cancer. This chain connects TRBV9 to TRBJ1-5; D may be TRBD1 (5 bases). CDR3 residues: CASSVGGWSNQPQHF. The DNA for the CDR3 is TGTGCCAGCAGCGTCGGGGGTTGGAGCAATCAGCCCCAGCATTTT.